This entry lists 19 T cell receptor beta chains sequenced from one sample in a study of blood T cells in healthy people across ages. The authors ran a second PCR of about 6 to 11 cycles using a sample-barcoded 5' primer and a J-beta primer mix. TCRdb called the 5' RACE reads again in MiXCR, with one record for every CDR3 protein. This table holds fewer than 1,000,000 distinct CDR3 sequences, about half found once. The sample taken for sequencing was blood. These receptors all come from a man aged 80 or over in good health.

Note on this clonotype: A junction boundary mismatches the germline segment, possibly from a read error. The chain combines TRBV29-1 with TRBJ2-7; 7 positions agree with TRBD2. The germline V gene encodes CDR1 SQVTM and CDR2 ANQGSEA. The CDR3 is made up of 15 amino acids. CDR3 coding DNA: TGCAGCGTTGCCGTTCCTAGCGGAACCTCCTACGAGCGGTACTTC. This translates into CSVAVPSGTSYERYF.

This clonotype was observed a single time. The gene calls are TRBV6-2 or TRBV6-3 and TRBJ2-1, with D possibly matching TRBD2 (6 bases). V gave up 5 bases and J gave up 2 bases, with 13 bases separating them. This CDR3 has 15 residues. Germline lookup yields CDR1 MNHEY and CDR2 SVGEGT. CDR3 sequence (DNA): TGTGCCAGCAGTGGTCCGGGAGAGACCTACAATGAGCAGTTCTTC. Encoded protein: CASSGPGETYNEQFF.

The CDR3 reads CASSTRTSGISYNEQFF. CDR3 DNA sequence: TGTGCCAGCAGCACCCGGACTAGCGGGATCTCCTACAATGAGCAGTTCTTC. The gene calls are TRBV7-2 and TRBJ2-1; 12 bases fit TRBD2. After removal of 5 bases from V and 0 bases from J, the junction contained 5 bases not matched to a gene. This CDR3 has 17 amino acids. CDR1 SGHTA and CDR2 FQGNSA come from the germline V gene.

This chain links TRBV2 with TRBJ2-5; D possibly corresponds to TRBD2 (5 bases). Judging by the DNA end, TRBJ2-7 fits better; the J call may be wrong. Germline assignment: CDR1 SNHLY and CDR2 FYNNEI. This CDR3 contains 14 residues. This chain's CDR3 is CASSDGVGADEQYF. The CDR3 DNA is TGTGCCAGCAGTGACGGGGTTGGAGCAGACGAGCAGTACTTC.

This chain uses TRBV9 with TRBJ2-1, with 8 bases lining up with TRBD1. CDR1 and CDR2 from the germline V gene are SGDLS and YYNGEE. This CDR3 comprises 14 residues. J was trimmed by 8 bases and V by 3 bases; bases with no gene match: 7. The CDR3 DNA sequence: TGTGCCAGCAGCGACCGGGACAGGAGCGATGAGCAGTTCTTC. It is translated as CASSDRDRSDEQFF.

This clonotype was detected ten times or more. This chain links TRBV5-1 with TRBJ2-7, with 9 bases aligning to TRBD1. The J segment lost 4 bases and the V segment lost 0 bases, leaving 2 bases of the junction unmatched. Germline V gene sequence: CDR1 SGHRS, CDR2 YFSETQ. The CDR3 is 14 amino acids. CDR3 DNA: TGCGCCAGCAGCTTGGACGGGACAGGGTACGAGCAGTACTTC. It yields the protein CASSLDGTGYEQYF. Drawing the rest from reference TRBV5-1 and TRBJ2-7, the complete variable domain is KAGVTQTPRYLIKTRGQQVTLSCSPISGHRSVSWYQQTPGQGLQFLFEYFSETQRNKGNFPGRFSGRQFSNSRSEMNVSTLELGDSALYLCASSLDGTGYEQYFGPGTRLTVT.

In this sample, this clonotype turned up once. V is TRBV5-1 and J is TRBJ2-3; 10 nucleotides align to TRBD2. J gave up 5 bases and V 4 bases, and 10 bases lay outside the gene matches. Per germline, CDR1 SGHRS and CDR2 YFSETQ. The CDR3 loop spans 16 amino acids. CDR3 region: CASSQGLAREEDTQYF. The CDR3 coding sequence is TGCGCCAGCAGCCAGGGACTAGCGAGAGAGGAAGATACGCAGTATTTT. Complete variable domain (other parts from reference TRBV5-1 and TRBJ2-3): KAGVTQTPRYLIKTRGQQVTLSCSPISGHRSVSWYQQTPGQGLQFLFEYFSETQRNKGNFPGRFSGRQFSNSRSEMNVSTLELGDSALYLCASSQGLAREEDTQYFGPGTRLTVL.

This clonotype was counted a few times. The chain combines TRBV20-1 with TRBJ2-5; TRBD1 is a possible D gene (5 bases). The DNA matches TRBJ2-7 better at its end, which makes the J call doubtful. CDR1 DFQATT and CDR2 SNEGSKA come from the germline V gene (reference sequence). CDR3 length: 13 amino acids. In nucleotides, the CDR3 is TGCAGTGCTAGAGGACAGAGTTATTACGAGCAGTACTTC. As protein: CSARGQSYYEQYF.

J is TRBJ1-2 and V is TRBV9; no reliable D call. Trimming cost V 0 bases and J 0 bases, with 3 bases left between them. CDR1 SGDLS and CDR2 YYNGEE come from the germline V gene. The CDR3 sequence is 13 residues long. The chain's CDR3 is CASSVETNYGYTF. DNA of the CDR3: TGTGCCAGCAGCGTAGAGACTAACTATGGCTACACCTTC. The full variable domain, its missing parts supplied by reference TRBV9 and TRBJ1-2, is DSGVTQTPKHLITATGQRVTLRCSPRSGDLSVYWYQQSLDQGLQFLIQYYNGEERAKGNILERFSAQQFPDLHSELNLSSLELGDSALYFCASSVETNYGYTFGSGTRLTVV.

This clonotype appeared a few times. V is TRBV27 and J is TRBJ2-7; 10 bases line up with TRBD2. Germline V CDR1 and CDR2: MNHEY, SMNVEV (reference sequence). The ends lost 3 bases at V and 4 bases at J; junction bases unmatched: 6. This CDR3 contains 15 residues. This chain's CDR3 is CASSFTRTSGYEQYF. The DNA for the CDR3 is TGTGCCAGCAGTTTTACCCGGACTAGCGGTTACGAGCAGTACTTC.

The J gene is TRBJ2-5, the V gene TRBV25-1; no firm D call. V dropped 0 bases and J dropped 4 bases, with 12 bases sitting between them. CDR1 MGHDK and CDR2 SYGVNS come from the germline V gene. The CDR3 runs 15 residues. The CDR3 sequence: CASSEYSEFGETQYF. CDR3 bases: TGTGCCAGCAGTGAATACTCGGAGTTCGGAGAGACCCAGTACTTC.

The count of this clonotype is one. The CDR3 loop reads CASSYSPYNNEQFF. CDR3 in DNA: TGTGCCAGCAGTTACTCGCCGTATAACAATGAGCAGTTCTTC. The gene calls are TRBV6-5 and TRBJ2-1; D remains unclear. This CDR3 has 14 residues. Trimming removed 0 bases from V and 5 bases from J, with 8 bases in between. CDR1 and CDR2 (germline): MNHEY, SVGAGI.

This clonotype was seen ten or more times. The rearrangement uses TRBV4-3 and TRBJ2-3; D ambiguous. The V gene's germline CDR1 is LGHNA and CDR2 YSLEER. The ends were cut back, 4 bases at V and 6 bases at J, with 17 bases in the middle. The CDR3 has 15 amino acids. The CDR3 spells CASSPDLHRTDTQYF. The DNA for the CDR3 is TGCGCCAGCAGCCCGGACCTTCATCGAACGGATACGCAGTATTTT.

This clonotype appeared many times. V is TRBV29-1 and J is TRBJ2-5; the match to TRBD1 covers 9 bases. This CDR3 region has 11 residues. CDR1 is SQVTM, CDR2 ANQGSEA, per germline. With V trimmed by 7 bases and J by 11 bases, 8 bases remained unmatched. CDR3 DNA: TGCAGCGCGGACAGGGGTGGTGAGCAGTACTTC. Translated: CSADRGGEQYF. The full variable domain, completed using reference TRBV29-1 and TRBJ2-5, is SAVISQKPSRDICQRGTSLTIQCQVDSQVTMMFWYRQQPGQSLTLIATANQGSEATYESGFVIDKFPISRPNLTFSTLTVSNMSPEDSSIYLCSADRGGEQYFGPGTRLLVL.

This clonotype showed up just once. The chain links TRBV5-1 to TRBJ1-5; no clear D. Germline CDR1 SGHRS, CDR2 YFSETQ. V lost 10 bases and J lost 2, with 16 bases in between. This CDR3 region has 14 residues. The CDR3 coding sequence is TGCGCCTTACCAAGTTCCGGGGGCAATCAGCCCCAGCATTTT. This translates into CALPSSGGNQPQHF.

The chain combines TRBV20-1 with TRBJ2-1; D may be TRBD2 (5 bases). Trimming removed 0 bases from V and 6 bases from J, with 21 bases in between. The CDR3 totals 17 residues. The germline V gene has CDR1 DFQATT and CDR2 SNEGSKA (reference sequence). The CDR3, as DNA: TGCAGTGCTAGAGAGTTCAGGTCCGCAGAACTAGTCAATGAGCAGTTCTTC. This translates into CSAREFRSAELVNEQFF.

This clonotype was detected ten times or more. The rearrangement uses TRBV20-1 and TRBJ1-5; 8 positions match TRBD1. This CDR3 is built from 14 residues. The germline V gene encodes CDR1 DFQATT and CDR2 SNEGSKA (reference sequence). Trimming at V came to 6 bases and at J to 1 base, leaving 5 bases not matched to a gene. CDR3 sequence: CSAADRVSNQPQHF. CDR3 sequence (DNA): TGCAGTGCCGCGGACAGGGTCAGCAATCAGCCCCAGCATTTT.

The CDR3 is CASSSQTGNEKLFF. The CDR3 nucleotides read TGTGCCAGCAGCTCACAGACAGGAAATGAAAAACTGTTTTTT. The chain combines TRBV7-9 with TRBJ1-4; a weak D match, TRBD1 (6 bases). The CDR3 is 14 residues long. CDR1 is SEHNR and CDR2 is FQNEAQ in the germline V gene (reference sequence). V lost 4 bases and J lost 5, with 11 bases in between.

The chain recombines TRBV6-6 with TRBJ2-1; D perhaps matches TRBD1 (7 bases). The CDR3 has 14 residues. Germline V gives CDR1 MNHNY, CDR2 SVGAGI (reference sequence). The V and J ends lost 6 bases and 6 bases respectively, with 15 bases between them. CDR3 in DNA: TGTGCCAGCAGCGTTGGGCAGGGGGGCAATGAGCAGTTCTTC. This gives the protein CASSVGQGGNEQFF.